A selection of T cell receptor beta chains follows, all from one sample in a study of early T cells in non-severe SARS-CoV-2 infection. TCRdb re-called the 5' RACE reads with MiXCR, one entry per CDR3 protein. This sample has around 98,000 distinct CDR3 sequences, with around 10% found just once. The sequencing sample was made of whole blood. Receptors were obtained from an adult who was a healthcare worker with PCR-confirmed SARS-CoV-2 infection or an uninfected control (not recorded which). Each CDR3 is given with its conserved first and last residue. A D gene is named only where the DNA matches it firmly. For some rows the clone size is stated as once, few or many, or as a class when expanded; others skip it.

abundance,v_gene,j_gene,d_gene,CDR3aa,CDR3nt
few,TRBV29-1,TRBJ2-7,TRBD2,CSVEGAGGLSYEQYF,TGCAGCGTTGAAGGGGCGGGAGGGCTTTCTTACGAGCAGTACTTC
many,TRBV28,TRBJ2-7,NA,CASEPGSFYEQYF,TGTGCCAGCGAGCCCGGGAGCTTCTACGAGCAGTACTTC
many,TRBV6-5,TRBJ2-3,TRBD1,CASSYGQGSDTQYF,TGTGCCAGCAGTTACGGACAGGGGTCAGATACGCAGTATTTT
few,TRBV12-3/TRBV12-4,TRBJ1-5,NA,CASAGASNQPQHF,TGTGCCAGCGCAGGGGCTAGCAATCAGCCCCAGCATTTT
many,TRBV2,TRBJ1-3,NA,CASSETPVVIYF,TGTGCCAGCAGTGAAACTCCGGTGGTCATATATTTT
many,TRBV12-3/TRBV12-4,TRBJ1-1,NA,CASSIGRGNTEAFF,TGTGCCAGCAGTATAGGACGGGGGAACACTGAAGCTTTCTTT
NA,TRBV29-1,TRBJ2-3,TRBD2,CSADSGNGDTQYF,TGCAGCGCCGATAGCGGGAATGGAGATACGCAGTATTTT
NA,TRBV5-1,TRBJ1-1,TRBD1,CASSLQGAPEAFF,TGCGCCAGCAGTTTACAGGGGGCGCCTGAAGCTTTCTTT
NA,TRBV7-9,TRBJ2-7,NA,CASSLSRLMRDEQYF,TGTGCCAGCAGCTTAAGCCGACTGATGAGGGACGAGCAGTACTTC
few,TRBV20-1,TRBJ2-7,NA,CSARPQVYEQYF,TGCAGTGCCCGTCCCCAAGTCTACGAGCAGTACTTC
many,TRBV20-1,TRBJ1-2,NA,CSAIGGYTF,TGCAGTGCTATAGGTGGCTACACCTTC
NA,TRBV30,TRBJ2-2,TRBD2,CAWRWSGASPGELFF,TGTGCCTGGAGGTGGAGCGGGGCCTCCCCCGGGGAGCTGTTTTTT
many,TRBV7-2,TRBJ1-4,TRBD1,CASSPQGATTNEKLFF,TGTGCCAGCAGCCCCCAGGGGGCCACAACTAATGAAAAACTGTTTTTT
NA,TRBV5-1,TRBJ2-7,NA,CASSLAFSAGTEQYF,TGCGCCAGCAGCTTGGCCTTTTCAGCAGGGACCGAGCAGTACTTC
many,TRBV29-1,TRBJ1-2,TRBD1,CSVAGQGNYGYTF,TGCAGCGTAGCGGGACAGGGGAACTATGGCTACACCTTC
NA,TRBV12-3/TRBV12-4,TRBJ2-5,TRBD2,CASSFMAGEETQYF,TGTGCCAGCAGTTTTATGGCGGGAGAAGAGACCCAGTACTTC
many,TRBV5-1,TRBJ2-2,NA,CASSFGGRNTGELFF,TGCGCCAGCAGCTTCGGGGGACGAAACACCGGGGAGCTGTTTTTT
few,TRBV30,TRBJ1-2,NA,CAWSRQAYGYTF,TGTGCCTGGAGCCGACAGGCCTATGGCTACACCTTC
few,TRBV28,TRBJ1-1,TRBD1,CASRRQGQGTEAFF,TGTGCCAGCAGGAGACAGGGGCAGGGCACTGAAGCTTTCTTT
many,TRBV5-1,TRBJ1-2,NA,CASRGGYPNYGYTF,TGCGCCAGCAGGGGCGGTTATCCTAACTATGGCTACACCTTC
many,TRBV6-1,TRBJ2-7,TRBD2,CASSERPSGAEQYF,TGTGCCAGCAGTGAAAGGCCTAGCGGGGCCGAGCAGTACTTC
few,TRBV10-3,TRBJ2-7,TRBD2,CAISEGTSGAYEQYF,TGTGCCATCAGTGAGGGGACTAGCGGTGCCTACGAGCAGTACTTC
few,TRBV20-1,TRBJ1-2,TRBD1,CSARDPGGGVASPINGYTF,TGCAGTGCTAGAGACCCAGGGGGCGGGGTAGCTTCACCGATCAATGGCTACACCTTC
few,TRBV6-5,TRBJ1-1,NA,CASSSDRSPNTEAFF,TGTGCCAGCAGTTCAGACAGGAGTCCGAACACTGAAGCTTTCTTT
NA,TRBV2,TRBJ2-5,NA,CASSEGLAPPETQYF,TGTGCCAGCAGCGAGGGTCTAGCTCCCCCAGAGACCCAGTACTTC
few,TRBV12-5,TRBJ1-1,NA,CASGLVRRTGGTEAFF,TGTGCTAGTGGTTTGGTACGCCGTACAGGAGGGACTGAAGCTTTCTTT
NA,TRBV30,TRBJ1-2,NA,CAWSWRGNYGYTF,TGTGCCTGGAGTTGGAGGGGAAACTATGGCTACACCTTC
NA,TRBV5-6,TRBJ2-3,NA,CASSLGFAVYF,TGTGCCAGCAGCTTGGGTTTCGCAGTTTATTTT
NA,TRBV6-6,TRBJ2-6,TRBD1,CASRDRGSGANVLTF,TGTGCCAGCCGGGACAGAGGCTCTGGGGCCAACGTCCTGACTTTC
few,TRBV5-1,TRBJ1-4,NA,CASSYSKNEKLFF,TGCGCCAGCAGCTACTCGAAGAACGAAAAACTGTTTTTT
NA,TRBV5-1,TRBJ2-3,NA,CASSLDSPGIDTDTQYF,TGCGCCAGCAGCTTGGATTCCCCAGGGATCGACACAGATACGCAGTATTTT
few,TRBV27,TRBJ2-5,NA,CASSLTGGAYQETQYF,TGTGCCAGCAGTTTAACAGGGGGGGCGTACCAAGAGACCCAGTACTTC
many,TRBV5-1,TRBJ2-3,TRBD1,CASSPGQADTQYF,TGCGCCAGCAGCCCCGGACAGGCGGATACGCAGTATTTT
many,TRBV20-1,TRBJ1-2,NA,CSAREGARYGYTF,TGCAGTGCTAGGGAAGGGGCTCGGTATGGCTACACCTTC
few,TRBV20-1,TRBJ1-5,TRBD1,CSARDTGGGNQPQHF,TGCAGTGCTAGGGATACAGGGGGAGGCAATCAGCCCCAGCATTTT
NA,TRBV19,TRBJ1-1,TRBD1,CASIQPGQVGTEAFF,TGTGCCAGTATTCAACCGGGACAGGTGGGAACTGAAGCTTTCTTT
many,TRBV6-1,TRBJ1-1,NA,CASSEAALAEAFF,TGTGCCAGCAGTGAAGCGGCCCTGGCTGAAGCTTTCTTT
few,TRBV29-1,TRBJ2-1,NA,CSVHTGLRGSEQFF,TGCAGCGTTCACACGGGACTGCGCGGGTCTGAGCAGTTCTTC
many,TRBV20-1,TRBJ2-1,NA,CSASGYNEQFF,TGCAGTGCCTCGGGATACAATGAGCAGTTCTTC
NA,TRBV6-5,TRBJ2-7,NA,CASSYYRSYEQYF,TGTGCCAGCAGTTACTACAGATCCTACGAGCAGTACTTC
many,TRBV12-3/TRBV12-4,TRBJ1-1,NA,CASSSLIGSRGTEAFF,TGTGCCAGCAGCTCCCTTATCGGGAGTCGGGGCACTGAAGCTTTCTTT